The rows below give T cell receptor beta chains drawn from one sample of a study of control samples from healthy donors and cancer patients. TCRdb's copy holds only in-frame clones and misses some; the assay was immunoSEQ multiplex PCR. The table has tens of thousands of clones, 91% seen once. The specimen was blood. Receptors originate from a man younger than 40 in good health. CDR3s include the opening cysteine and the closing phenylalanine or tryptophan. The D gene is left open where the match is weak. Not all rows give a size; the values are once, few, many and, for expanded clones, a class.

v_call	cdr3_length	d_call	clone_size	j_call	cdr3_aa	cdr3_nt
TRBV29-1	13	NA	NA	TRBJ1-1	CSVPRGGNTEAFF	TGCAGCGTTCCCCGAGGGGGAAACACTGAAGCTTTCTTT
TRBV15	16	NA	NA	TRBJ1-6	CATSRERGAYNSPLHF	TGTGCCACCAGCAGAGAAAGGGGCGCCTATAATTCACCCCTCCACTTT
TRBV19	15	NA	NA	TRBJ2-5	CASSMEGRRQETQYF	TGTGCCAGTAGTATGGAGGGGCGGAGGCAAGAGACCCAGTACTTC
TRBV6-4	13	NA	NA	TRBJ1-5	CASSDEEGGPQHF	TGTGCCAGCAGTGACGAGGAAGGAGGGCCCCAGCATTTT
TRBV19	14	TRBD1	NA	TRBJ1-5	CASSRGTGVEAQHF	TGTGCCAGTAGTCGCGGGACAGGGGTTGAGGCCCAGCATTTT
TRBV12-3/TRBV12-4	12	NA	NA	TRBJ1-1	CASSFGGLEAFF	TGTGCCAGCAGTTTCGGAGGGCTTGAAGCTTTCTTT
TRBV27	14	NA	NA	TRBJ1-2	CASALEGVNYGYTF	TGTGCCAGCGCCCTGGAAGGGGTTAACTATGGCTACACCTTC
TRBV30	17	NA	once	TRBJ1-5	CAWSALVGSGSNQPQHF	TGTGCCTGGAGTGCATTGGTAGGTTCTGGCAGCAATCAGCCCCAGCATTTT
TRBV3-1/TRBV3-2	14	TRBD1	NA	TRBJ1-1	CASSLGQANTEAFF	TGTGCCAGCAGCCTCGGACAGGCGAACACTGAAGCTTTCTTT
TRBV27	17	TRBD1	once	TRBJ1-4	CASSSKPDRVIREKLFF	TGTGCCAGCAGTTCAAAACCTGACAGGGTGATCCGTGAAAAACTGTTTTTT
TRBV28	13	NA	NA	TRBJ1-3	CASSSSSGNTIYF	TGTGCCAGCAGTTCGAGCTCTGGAAACACCATATATTTT
TRBV4-1	17	NA	NA	TRBJ1-1	CASSQDAILGLHTEAFF	TGCGCCAGCAGCCAGGATGCCATCCTGGGCCTCCACACTGAAGCTTTCTTT
TRBV7-9	14	TRBD2	NA	TRBJ2-3	CASAGLALTDTQYF	TGTGCCTCCGCGGGACTAGCTCTCACAGATACGCAGTATTTT
TRBV5-4	14	NA	NA	TRBJ2-7	CASSLGGAQYEQYF	TGTGCCAGCAGCTTGGGTGGAGCCCAATACGAGCAGTACTTC
TRBV19	12	TRBD1	NA	TRBJ1-1	CASSDRVAEAFF	TGTGCCAGCTCGGACAGGGTCGCTGAAGCTTTCTTT
TRBV5-1	17	NA	once	TRBJ1-1	CASSLEETALRNTEAFF	TGCGCCAGCAGCTTGGAAGAAACGGCCCTCAGGAACACTGAAGCTTTCTTT
TRBV5-1	15	NA	NA	TRBJ2-5	CASSLNRPNQETQYF	TGCGCCAGCAGCTTAAACAGGCCGAACCAAGAGACCCAGTACTTC